A single count supports the clone carrying this T cell receptor beta chain. This entry comes from a study of T cell responses to AZD1222 COVID-19 vaccine. Study context: Pooling was applied to second doses at about 4 or about 12 weeks.

Generated by immunoSEQ multiplex PCR, the TCRdb table keeps only in-frame clones and is missing some. The sample has approximately 100,000 clones, 85% to 90% seen once. The receptor was isolated from an adult in good health. Sequencing used peripheral blood, obtained on day 0 of AZD1222 vaccination.

The CDR3 loop reads CAWSPGDSTDTQYF. DNA for the CDR3: TGTGCCTGGAGTCCAGGCGATAGCACAGATACGCAGTATTTT. The rearrangement uses TRBV30 and TRBJ2-3; D is unclear. Germline assignment: CDR1 GTSNPN and CDR2 SVGIG (reference sequence). The CDR3 is 14 amino acids. V lost 2 bases and J 0 bases, leaving 9 bases between the germline ends.